The sequence of this T cell receptor beta chain was determined in a study of CXCR3-negative and CXCR3-positive naive CD8 T cells. Study-wide results and limits: More hydrophobic TRB CDR3s were found in CXCR3-positive naive cells than in CXCR3-negative naive cells. For memory CD8+ cells diversity was much lower, but both naive subsets had comparably high diversity.

Carrying UMI labels, the TRB cDNA libraries were prepared through 5' RACE. TCRdb re-called the 5' RACE reads and gives one entry per CDR3 protein, without DNA. Here the sample table reports approximately 100,000 distinct CDR3 sequences. In regard to this clonotype: Its cognate antigen is unknown.

The CDR3 is 15 amino acids. Germline V gives CDR1 SNHLY, CDR2 FYNNEI. J is TRBJ2-1 and V is TRBV2; the TCRdb D gene call, TRBD2, has no DNA to confirm it. Sample: naive CXCR3+ CD8+ T cells from blood. Noted subset: CD45RO-CCR7+CD27+CD95- naive CD8+ T cells expressing CXCR3 (TNR3+). The source of this sequence is a human donor in good health. Some clones in this sample may be carry-over from other donors' samples. The CDR3 region is CAGLAAPPSYNEQFF. The complete variable domain, with remaining parts taken from reference TRBV2 and TRBJ2-1, reads EPEVTQTPSHQVTQMGQEVILRCVPISNHLYFYWYRQILGQKVEFLVSFYNNEISEKSEIFDDQFSVERPDGSNFTLKIRSTKLEDSAMYFCAGLAAPPSYNEQFFGPGTRLTVL.